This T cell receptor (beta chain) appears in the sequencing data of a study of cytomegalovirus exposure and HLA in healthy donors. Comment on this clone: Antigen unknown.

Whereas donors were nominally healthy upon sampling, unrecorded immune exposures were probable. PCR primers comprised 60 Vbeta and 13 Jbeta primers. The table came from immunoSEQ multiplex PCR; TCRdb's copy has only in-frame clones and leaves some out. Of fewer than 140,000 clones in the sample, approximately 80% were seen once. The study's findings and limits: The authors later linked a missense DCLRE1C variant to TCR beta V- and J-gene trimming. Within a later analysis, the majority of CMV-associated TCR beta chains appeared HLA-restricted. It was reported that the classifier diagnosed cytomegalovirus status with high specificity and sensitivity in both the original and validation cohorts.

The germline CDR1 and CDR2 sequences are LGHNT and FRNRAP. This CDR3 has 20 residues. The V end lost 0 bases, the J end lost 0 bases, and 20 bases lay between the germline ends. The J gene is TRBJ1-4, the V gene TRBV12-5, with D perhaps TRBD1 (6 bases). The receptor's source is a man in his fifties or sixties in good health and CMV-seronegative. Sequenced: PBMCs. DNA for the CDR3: TGTGCTAGTGGTTTGGTAAAGAGCAGGGGTGCGTCCGCAACTAATGAAAAACTGTTTTTT. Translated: CASGLVKSRGASATNEKLFF.